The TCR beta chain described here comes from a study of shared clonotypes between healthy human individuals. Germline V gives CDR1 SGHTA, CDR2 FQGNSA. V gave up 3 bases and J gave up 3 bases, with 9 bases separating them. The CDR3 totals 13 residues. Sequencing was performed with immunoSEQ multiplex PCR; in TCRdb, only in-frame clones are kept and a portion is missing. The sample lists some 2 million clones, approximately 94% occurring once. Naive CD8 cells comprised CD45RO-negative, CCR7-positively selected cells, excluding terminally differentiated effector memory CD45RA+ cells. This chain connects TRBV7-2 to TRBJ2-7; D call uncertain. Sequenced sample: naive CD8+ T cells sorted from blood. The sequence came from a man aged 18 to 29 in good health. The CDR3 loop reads CASSFGYYYEQYF. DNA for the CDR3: TGTGCCAGCAGCTTTGGGTACTACTACGAGCAGTACTTC.